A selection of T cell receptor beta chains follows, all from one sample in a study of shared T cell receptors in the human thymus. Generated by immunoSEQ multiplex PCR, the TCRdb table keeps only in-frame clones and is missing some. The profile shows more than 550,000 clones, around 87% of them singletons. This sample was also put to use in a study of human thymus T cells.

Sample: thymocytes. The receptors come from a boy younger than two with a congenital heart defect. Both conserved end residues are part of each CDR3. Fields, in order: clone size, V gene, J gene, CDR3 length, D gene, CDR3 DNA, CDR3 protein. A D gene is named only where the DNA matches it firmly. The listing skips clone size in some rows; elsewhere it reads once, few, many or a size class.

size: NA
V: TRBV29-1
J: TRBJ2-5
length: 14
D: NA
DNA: TGCAGCGTCCAAAGGGGCGTTCACCAAGAGACCCAGTACTTC
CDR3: CSVQRGVHQETQYF

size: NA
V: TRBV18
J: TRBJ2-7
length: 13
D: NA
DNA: TGTGCCAGCTCACACCTCGACAGCTACGAGCAGTACTTC
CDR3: CASSHLDSYEQYF

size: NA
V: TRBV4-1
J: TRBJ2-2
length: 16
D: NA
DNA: TGCGCCAGCAGCCAAGAACTCAGGGATAACACCGGGGAGCTGTTTTTT
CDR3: CASSQELRDNTGELFF

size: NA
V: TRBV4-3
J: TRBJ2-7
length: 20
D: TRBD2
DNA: TGCGCCAGCAGCCAACAAGATAGCCCTGGACTAGCGGGGGGACCCTACGAGCAGTACTTC
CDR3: CASSQQDSPGLAGGPYEQYF

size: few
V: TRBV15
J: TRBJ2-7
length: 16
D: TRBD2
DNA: TGTGCCACCAGCAGAACCCTTCAGCGGGAGGGGTTCGAGCAGTACTTC
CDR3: CATSRTLQREGFEQYF

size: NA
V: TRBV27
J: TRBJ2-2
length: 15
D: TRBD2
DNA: TGTGCCAGCAGTGGGACTAGCCATAACACCGGGGAGCTGTTTTTT
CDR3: CASSGTSHNTGELFF

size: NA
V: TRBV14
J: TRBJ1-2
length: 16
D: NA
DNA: TGTGCCAGCAGCCAAGCACTACTAACAGGGCCCTATGGCTACACCTTC
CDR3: CASSQALLTGPYGYTF

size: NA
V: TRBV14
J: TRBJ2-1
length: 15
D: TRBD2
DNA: TGTGCCAGCAGCCCCCTCCCGACTAGCCACAATGAGCAGTTCTTC
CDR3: CASSPLPTSHNEQFF

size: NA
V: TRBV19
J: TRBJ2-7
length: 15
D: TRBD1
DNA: TGTGCCAGTAGTATAGGACAGGGTGGTACCTACGAGCAGTACTTC
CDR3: CASSIGQGGTYEQYF

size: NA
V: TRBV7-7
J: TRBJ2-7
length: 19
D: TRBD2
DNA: TGTGCCAGCAGCTGGGAGGGACTAGCGGGAATTAACTCTTACTACGAGCAGTACTTC
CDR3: CASSWEGLAGINSYYEQYF

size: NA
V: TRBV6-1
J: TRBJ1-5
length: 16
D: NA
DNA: TGTGCCAGCAGTGAAGCGGTTCGCGGGGGAAATCAGCCCCAGCATTTT
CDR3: CASSEAVRGGNQPQHF

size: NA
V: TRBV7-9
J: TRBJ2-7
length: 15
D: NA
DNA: TGTGCCAGCAGCTTAGAGGGGGGGTCCGTCTACGAGCAGTACTTC
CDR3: CASSLEGGSVYEQYF

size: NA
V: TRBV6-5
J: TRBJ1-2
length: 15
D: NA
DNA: TGTGCCAGCAGTTACCACTTCCAAGGGGACTATGGCTACACCTTC
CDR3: CASSYHFQGDYGYTF

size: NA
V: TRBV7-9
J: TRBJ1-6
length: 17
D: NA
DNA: TGTGCCAGCAGGTCGGACAGTTTAAGCTCCTATAATTCCCCCCTCCACTTT
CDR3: CASRSDSLSSYNSPLHF

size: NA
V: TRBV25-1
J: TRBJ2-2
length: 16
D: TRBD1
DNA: TGTGCCAGCAGTGGTCGGACAGGGGGCCTTGTCGGGGAGCTGTTTTTT
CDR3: CASSGRTGGLVGELFF

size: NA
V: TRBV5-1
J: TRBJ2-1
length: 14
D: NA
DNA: TGCGCCAGCAGAGGGAGCGTCACCTACAATGAGCAGTTCTTC
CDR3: CASRGSVTYNEQFF

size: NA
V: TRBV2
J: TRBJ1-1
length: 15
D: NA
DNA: TGTGCCAGCAGTGAATCTAGACCCCCGAACACTGAAGCTTTCTTT
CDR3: CASSESRPPNTEAFF

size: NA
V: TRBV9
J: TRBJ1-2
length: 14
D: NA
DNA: TGTGCCAGCAGCCCCCGGGGGGAGGACTATGGCTACACCTTC
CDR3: CASSPRGEDYGYTF

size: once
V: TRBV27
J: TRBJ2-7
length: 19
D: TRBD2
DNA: TGTGCCAGCAGAGGGCCCCCGGGACTAGCGGGCCCTTACTCCTACGAGCAGTACTTC
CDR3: CASRGPPGLAGPYSYEQYF

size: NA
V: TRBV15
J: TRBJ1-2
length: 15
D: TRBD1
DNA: TGTGCCACCAGCTTCCGAGGGGGACAGAACTATGGCTACACCTTC
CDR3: CATSFRGGQNYGYTF

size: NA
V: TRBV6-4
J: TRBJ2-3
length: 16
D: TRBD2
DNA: TGTGCCAGCAGTGACTTGGCGGGAGGAACCACAGATACGCAGTATTTT
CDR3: CASSDLAGGTTDTQYF

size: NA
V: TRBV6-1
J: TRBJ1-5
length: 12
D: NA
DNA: TGTGCCAGCAGTGAACCCGCGCGGCCCCAGCATTTT
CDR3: CASSEPARPQHF

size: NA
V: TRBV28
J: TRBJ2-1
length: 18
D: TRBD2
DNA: TGTGCCAGCAGTTTACCAGTTCCCCTAGCGGGAATTGGCAATGAGCAGTTCTTC
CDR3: CASSLPVPLAGIGNEQFF

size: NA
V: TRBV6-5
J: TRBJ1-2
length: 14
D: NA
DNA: TGTGCCAGCAGTTACGGCGGGCGGGACTATGGCTACACCTTC
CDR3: CASSYGGRDYGYTF

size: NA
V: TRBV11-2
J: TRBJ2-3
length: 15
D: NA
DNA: TGTGCCAGTTTTTTCACGGGAGCCCGCACAGATACGCAGTATTTT
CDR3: CASFFTGARTDTQYF

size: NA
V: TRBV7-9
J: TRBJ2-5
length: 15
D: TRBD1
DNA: TGTGCCAGCACCCTCCCGGGACAGGGGGTTGAGACCCAGTACTTC
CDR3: CASTLPGQGVETQYF